The 24 T cell receptor beta chains presented below share a single source sample, sequenced in a study of CD8 T cells in Susac syndrome. A quantity of about 0.5 to 1 ug RNA underwent reverse transcription using random hexamers. MiXCR, run by TCRdb on the immunoSEQ multiplex PCR reads, gives a single entry per CDR3 protein. The repertoire has about 73,000 distinct CDR3 sequences, about 94% of them found once; the top ten carry about 0.4%. The sample comprised CD8+ T cells from PBMCs. Receptors originate from a human donor with multiple sclerosis.

The chain links TRBV30 to TRBJ2-2, with a tentative D call TRBD1 (6 bases). CDR3 size: 14 residues. Germline values: CDR1 GTSNPN, CDR2 SVGIG (reference sequence). V lost 5 bases to trimming and J lost 5 bases, with 15 bases between them. The CDR3 DNA reads as TGTGCCTGGGCCGCAGGACAGAAAACCGGGGAGCTGTTTTTT. It translates to CAWAAGQKTGELFF.

The chain is built from TRBV29-1 and TRBJ2-1; 13 bases agree with TRBD2. CDR1 is SQVTM and CDR2 is ANQGSEA in the germline V gene. This CDR3 spans 17 amino acids. The ends lost 3 bases at V and 7 bases at J; junction bases unmatched: 12. The CDR3 protein is CSVESTDGTSGKNEQFF. The CDR3 region has the DNA TGCAGCGTTGAGAGCACGGACGGGACTAGCGGGAAAAATGAGCAGTTCTTC.

This clonotype showed up just once. The chain carries TRBV29-1 and TRBJ1-1; D gene ambiguous. V dropped 1 base and J dropped 9 bases, with 15 bases sitting between them. Germline lookup yields CDR1 SQVTM and CDR2 ANQGSEA. This CDR3 has 13 amino acids. The CDR3 region is CSVEVGEFRKAFF. In nucleotides, the CDR3 is TGCAGCGTTGAAGTCGGGGAATTTCGGAAAGCTTTCTTT.

This clonotype was seen only once. The V gene is TRBV29-1, the J gene TRBJ1-2; TRBD1 agrees at 10 bases. The germline V gene has CDR1 SQVTM and CDR2 ANQGSEA. CDR3 length: 13 residues. The V segment lost 7 bases and the J segment 4 bases; nucleotides outside the gene matches: 6. The CDR3 sequence: CSAGTGESYGYTF. CDR3 nucleotide sequence: TGCAGCGCCGGGACAGGGGAAAGCTATGGCTACACCTTC.

This chain links TRBV9 with TRBJ1-1; no clear D gene. This CDR3 contains 14 residues. V lost 0 bases to trimming and J lost 3 bases, with 9 bases between them. Germline values: CDR1 SGDLS, CDR2 YYNGEE. In DNA form, the CDR3 reads TGTGCCAGCAGCGTAGGCTCCTGGGACACTGAAGCTTTCTTT. Translating gives CASSVGSWDTEAFF.

The chain joins TRBV11-2 to TRBJ2-2; D is unresolved. CDR1 and CDR2 from the germline V gene are SGHAT and FQNNGV. The CDR3 is 14 residues long. The V end was cut by 3 bases, the J end by 7 bases, with 12 bases between. CDR3 loop: CASSLVTAGGELFF. The CDR3 coding sequence is TGTGCCAGCAGCTTGGTAACGGCAGGCGGGGAGCTGTTTTTT.

This sequence joins TRBV19 and TRBJ2-7; D is ambiguous. V was cut by 4 bases and J by 6 bases, with 10 bases left in between. Germline-derived CDR1 and CDR2 are LNHDA and SQIVND (reference sequence). The CDR3 covers 12 residues. The CDR3 nucleotides are TGTGCCAGTAGTACCCCGGGCTCCGAGCAGTACTTC. Encoded protein: CASSTPGSEQYF.

The rearrangement uses TRBV12-3 or TRBV12-4 and TRBJ1-1; possible D gene TRBD1, 5 bases. CDR3 size: 13 residues. The V gene lost 7 bases and the J gene lost 3 bases, with 12 bases spanning the gap. CDR3 region: CASILRGDTEAFF. DNA for the CDR3: TGTGCCAGCATCCTGAGGGGTGACACTGAAGCTTTCTTT.

The gene calls are TRBV6-4 and TRBJ2-7; D gene ambiguous. Deletions cut 0 bases from V and 2 bases from J, with 5 bases between. The germline gives CDR1 MRHNA, CDR2 SNTAGT. The CDR3 length is 13 residues. CDR3 region: CASSDSKPYEQYF. CDR3 sequence (DNA): TGTGCCAGCAGTGACTCGAAGCCCTACGAGCAGTACTTC.

The chain uses TRBV5-6 and TRBJ2-7; D may be TRBD1 (6 bases). CDR3 length: 14 amino acids. CDR1 is SGHDT and CDR2 is YYEEEE in the germline V gene. Trimming pared 0 bases from V and 3 bases from J, leaving 10 bases between. The CDR3 sequence is CASSLGTEDYEQYF. The DNA of the CDR3 is TGTGCCAGCAGCTTGGGGACAGAAGACTACGAGCAGTACTTC. Combining the CDR3 with reference TRBV5-6 and TRBJ2-7 gives the whole variable domain DAGVTQSPTHLIKTRGQQVTLRCSPKSGHDTVSWYQQALGQGPQFIFQYYEEEERQRGNFPDRFSGHQFPNYSSELNVNALLLGDSALYLCASSLGTEDYEQYFGPGTRLTVT.

J is TRBJ2-5 and V is TRBV12-3 or TRBV12-4, with 9 positions matching TRBD1. V lost 2 bases and J lost 1; bases outside the gene matches: 5. CDR3 length: 16 amino acids. The CDR3 region has the DNA TGTGCCAGCAGTTTAAGCCGGACAGGGGTCCAAGAGACCCAGTACTTC. Translating it yields CASSLSRTGVQETQYF.

V and J are TRBV19 and TRBJ1-1, with 7 bases aligning to TRBD1. The CDR3 is 16 residues long. The germline V gene encodes CDR1 LNHDA and CDR2 SQIVND (reference sequence). V gave up 5 bases and J gave up 1 base; unmatched junction bases: 10. The CDR3 protein is CASSFRQGLANTEAFF. For the CDR3, the DNA is TGTGCCAGTAGTTTCCGACAGGGCCTCGCGAACACTGAAGCTTTCTTT. Supplemented by reference TRBV19 and TRBJ1-1, the full variable domain reads DGGITQSPKYLFRKEGQNVTLSCEQNLNHDAMYWYRQDPGQGLRLIYYSQIVNDFQKGDIAEGYSVSREKKESFPLTVTSAQKNPTAFYLCASSFRQGLANTEAFFGQGTRLTVV.

The DNA of the CDR3 is TGTGCCAGTAGTCCCGGGGCAGTTAATGAGCAGTTCTTC. This codes for CASSPGAVNEQFF. V and J are TRBV19 and TRBJ2-1; either TRBD1 or TRBD2 may fit D (5 bases each). V was trimmed by 5 bases and J by 7 bases, leaving 12 bases between them. Germline V gene lookup returns CDR1 LNHDA and CDR2 SQIVND (reference sequence). There are 13 residues in the CDR3.

This clonotype was detected once. This rearrangement joins TRBV5-6 to TRBJ1-1; a possible D gene is TRBD1 (5 bases). Germline loops: CDR1 SGHDT, CDR2 YYEEEE. V lost 6 bases to trimming and J lost 0 bases, with 12 bases between them. The CDR3 extends over 14 amino acids. Here the CDR3 DNA reads TGTGCCAGCACTCGGACAATGATGAACACTGAAGCTTTCTTT. Protein: CASTRTMMNTEAFF.

This rearrangement joins TRBV7-9 to TRBJ2-7, with D possibly being TRBD2 (5 bases). Trimming cost V 3 bases and J 2 bases, with 11 bases left between them. The germline V gene encodes CDR1 SEHNR and CDR2 FQNEAQ (reference sequence). The CDR3 is 14 residues long. CDR3 protein: CASSFRDFPYEQYF. The CDR3, as DNA: TGTGCCAGCAGCTTCCGGGATTTCCCCTACGAGCAGTACTTC. Filled out from reference TRBV7-9 and TRBJ2-7, the complete variable domain reads DTGVSQNPRHKITKRGQNVTFRCDPISEHNRLYWYRQTLGQGPEFLTYFQNEAQLEKSRLLSDRFSAERPKGSFSTLEIQRTEQGDSAMYLCASSFRDFPYEQYFGPGTRLTVT.

The genes are TRBV6-5 and TRBJ1-5; D gene uncertain. V lost 2 bases and J lost 5, with 13 bases in between. Germline V gene data show CDR1 as MNHEY and CDR2 as SVGAGI. The CDR3 is 15 amino acids. CDR3 sequence reads: CASSYASGSDQPQHF. DNA of the CDR3: TGTGCCAGCAGTTACGCTAGCGGGAGTGATCAGCCCCAGCATTTT.

The rearrangement joins TRBV20-1 to TRBJ2-2, with D perhaps matching TRBD1 (6 bases). Trimming took off 0 bases at V and 6 bases at J, with 11 bases between the two ends. The CDR3 is 14 residues long. CDR1 and CDR2 from the germline V gene are DFQATT and SNEGSKA (reference sequence). The CDR3 reads CSARDSTGPGELFF. In DNA form, the CDR3 reads TGCAGTGCTAGAGATAGCACAGGGCCCGGGGAGCTGTTTTTT.

The rearrangement uses TRBV5-1 and TRBJ1-1; D gene unclear. The V gene's germline CDR1 is SGHRS and CDR2 YFSETQ. The CDR3 is 12 amino acids. Deletions cut 8 bases from V and 1 base from J, with 9 bases between. The CDR3, as DNA: TGCGCCAGTCGATTGACGAACACTGAAGCTTTCTTT. It encodes CASRLTNTEAFF.

The sample holds a few counts of this clonotype. The chain's CDR3 is CASSLDGQAADTQYF. The CDR3 DNA follows: TGCGCCAGCAGCTTGGATGGACAGGCGGCAGATACGCAGTATTTT. The V call is TRBV5-1, the J call TRBJ2-3; 7 bases agree with TRBD1. Germline CDR1 reads SGHRS; CDR2 reads YFSETQ. With 0 bases clipped from V and 4 bases from J, the junction kept 5 bases outside the gene matches. The CDR3 is 15 residues long.

A single count supports this clonotype. The V call is TRBV29-1, the J call TRBJ1-3, with TRBD1 identical over 9 bases. With 4 bases clipped from V and 3 bases from J, the junction kept 1 base outside the gene matches. Germline V gives CDR1 SQVTM, CDR2 ANQGSEA. This CDR3 comprises 13 residues. The CDR3 sequence: CSVGDRVGNTIYF. DNA of the CDR3: TGCAGCGTTGGGGACAGGGTTGGAAACACCATATATTTT.

CDR3 amino acids: CASSFAKGGSYNEQFF. CDR3 sequence (DNA): TGTGCCAGCAGTTTCGCCAAGGGGGGATCCTACAATGAGCAGTTCTTC. The chain uses TRBV13 and TRBJ2-1; D possibly matches TRBD1 or TRBD2 (6 bases each). The length of the CDR3 is 16 residues. Germline V gene lookup returns CDR1 PRHDT and CDR2 FYEKMQ (reference sequence). V shed 6 bases and J shed 1 base, with 16 bases lying between them.

This CDR3 reads CASSLSVRVDYEQYF. CDR3 bases: TGTGCCAGCAGTTTATCGGTCAGGGTGGACTACGAGCAGTACTTC. V usage is TRBV27 and J usage is TRBJ2-7; tentatively, D is TRBD1 (5 bases). The CDR3 contains 15 residues. The V end lost 0 bases, the J end lost 3 bases, and 12 bases lay between the germline ends. Germline V CDR1 and CDR2: MNHEY, SMNVEV (reference sequence).

The rearrangement joins TRBV7-9 to TRBJ2-7; a weak D match, TRBD2 (6 bases). Deletions cut 6 bases from V and 5 bases from J, with 11 bases between. The CDR3 covers 12 residues. Germline loops: CDR1 SEHNR, CDR2 FQNEAQ (reference sequence). The CDR3 loop is CASREEGHEQYF. The CDR3 DNA follows: TGTGCCAGCAGAGAGGAGGGCCACGAGCAGTACTTC. The full variable domain, rest sourced from reference TRBV7-9 and TRBJ2-7, is DTGVSQNPRHKITKRGQNVTFRCDPISEHNRLYWYRQTLGQGPEFLTYFQNEAQLEKSRLLSDRFSAERPKGSFSTLEIQRTEQGDSAMYLCASREEGHEQYFGPGTRLTVT.

This chain links TRBV30 with TRBJ2-7, with D perhaps matching TRBD1 or TRBD2 (6 bases each). There are 15 residues in the CDR3. V was clipped by 4 bases and J by 3 bases, with 19 bases between them. Germline assignment: CDR1 GTSNPN and CDR2 SVGIG (reference sequence). CDR3 sequence: CAWTSGGRGDYEQYF. The CDR3 bases are TGTGCCTGGACCTCCGGGGGCAGGGGAGACTACGAGCAGTACTTC.